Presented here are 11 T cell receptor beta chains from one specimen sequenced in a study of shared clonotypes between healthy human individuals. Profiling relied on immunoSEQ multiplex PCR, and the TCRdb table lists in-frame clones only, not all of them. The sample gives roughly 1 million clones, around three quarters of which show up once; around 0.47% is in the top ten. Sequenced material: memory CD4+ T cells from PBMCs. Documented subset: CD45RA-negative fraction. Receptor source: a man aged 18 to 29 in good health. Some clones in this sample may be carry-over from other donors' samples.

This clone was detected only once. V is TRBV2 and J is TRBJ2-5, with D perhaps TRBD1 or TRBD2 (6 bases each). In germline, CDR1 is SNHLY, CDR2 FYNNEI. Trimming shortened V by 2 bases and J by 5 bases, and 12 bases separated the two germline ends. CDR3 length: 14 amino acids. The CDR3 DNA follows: TGTGCCAGCAGTGAAACCAGGGGAGGCGAGACCCAGTACTTC. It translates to CASSETRGGETQYF.

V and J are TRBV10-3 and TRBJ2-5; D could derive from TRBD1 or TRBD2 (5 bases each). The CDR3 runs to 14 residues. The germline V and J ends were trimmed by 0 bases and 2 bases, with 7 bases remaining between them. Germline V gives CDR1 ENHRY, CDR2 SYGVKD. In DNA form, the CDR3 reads TGTGCCATCAGTGAGTCCTGGGGGCAAGAGACCCAGTACTTC. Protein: CAISESWGQETQYF.

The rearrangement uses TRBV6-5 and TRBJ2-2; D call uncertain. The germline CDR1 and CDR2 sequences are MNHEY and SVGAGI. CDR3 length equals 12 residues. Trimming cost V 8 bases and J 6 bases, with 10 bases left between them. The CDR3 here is CASSQDPGELFF. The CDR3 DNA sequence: TGTGCCAGCTCCCAAGACCCCGGGGAGCTGTTTTTT.

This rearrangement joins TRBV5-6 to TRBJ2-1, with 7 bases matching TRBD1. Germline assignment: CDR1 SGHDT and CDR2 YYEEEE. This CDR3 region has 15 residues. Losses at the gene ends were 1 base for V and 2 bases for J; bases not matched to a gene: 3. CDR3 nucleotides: TGTGCCAGCAGCTTGAACAGGGGTACCTACAATGAGCAGTTCTTC. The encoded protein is CASSLNRGTYNEQFF.

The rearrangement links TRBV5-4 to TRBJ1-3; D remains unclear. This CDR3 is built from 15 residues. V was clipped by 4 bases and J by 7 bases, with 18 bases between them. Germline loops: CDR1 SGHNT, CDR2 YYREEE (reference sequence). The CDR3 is CASSRQVAESNTIYF. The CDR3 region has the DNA TGTGCCAGCAGCCGACAAGTAGCGGAAAGTAACACCATATATTTT.

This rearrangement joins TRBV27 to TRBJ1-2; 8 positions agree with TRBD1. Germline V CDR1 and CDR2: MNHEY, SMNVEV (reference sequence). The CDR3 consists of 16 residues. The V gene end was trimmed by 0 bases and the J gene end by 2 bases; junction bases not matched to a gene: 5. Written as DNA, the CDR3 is TGTGCCAGCAGTTTATCGGGACAGGTATGGAACTATGGCTACACCTTC. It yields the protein CASSLSGQVWNYGYTF.

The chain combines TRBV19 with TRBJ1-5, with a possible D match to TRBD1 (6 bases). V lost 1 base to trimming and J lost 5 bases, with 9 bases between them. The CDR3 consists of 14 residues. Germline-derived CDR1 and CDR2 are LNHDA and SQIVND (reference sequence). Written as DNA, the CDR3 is TGTGCCAGTAGTATAGGACAGGTGTATCAGCCCCAGCATTTT. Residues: CASSIGQVYQPQHF.

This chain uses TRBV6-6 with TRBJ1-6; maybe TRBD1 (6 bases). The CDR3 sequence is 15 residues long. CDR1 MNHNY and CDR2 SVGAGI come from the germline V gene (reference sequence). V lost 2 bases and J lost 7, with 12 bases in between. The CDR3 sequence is CASSYTGYGNSPLHF. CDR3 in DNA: TGTGCCAGCAGTTACACAGGGTATGGGAATTCACCCCTCCACTTT.

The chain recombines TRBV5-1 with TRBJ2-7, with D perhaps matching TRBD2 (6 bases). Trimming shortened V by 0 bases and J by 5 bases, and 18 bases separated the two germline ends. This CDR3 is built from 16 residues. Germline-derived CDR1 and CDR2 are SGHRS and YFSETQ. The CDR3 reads CASSLVVGGTWHEQYF. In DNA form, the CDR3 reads TGCGCCAGCAGCTTGGTGGTGGGCGGGACGTGGCACGAGCAGTACTTC.

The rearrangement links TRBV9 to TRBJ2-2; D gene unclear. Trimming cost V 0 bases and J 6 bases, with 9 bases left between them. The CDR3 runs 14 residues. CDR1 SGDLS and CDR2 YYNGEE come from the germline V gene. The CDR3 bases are TGTGCCAGCAGCGTAGTCCCCAAGGCCGGGGAGCTGTTTTTT. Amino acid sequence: CASSVVPKAGELFF.

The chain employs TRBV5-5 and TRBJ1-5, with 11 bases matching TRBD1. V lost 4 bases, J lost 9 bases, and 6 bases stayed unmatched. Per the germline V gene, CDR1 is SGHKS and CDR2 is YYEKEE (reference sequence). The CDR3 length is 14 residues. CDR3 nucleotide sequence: TGTGCCAGCAGCCCGGGGACAGGGGGTCGGCCCCAGCATTTT. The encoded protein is CASSPGTGGRPQHF.